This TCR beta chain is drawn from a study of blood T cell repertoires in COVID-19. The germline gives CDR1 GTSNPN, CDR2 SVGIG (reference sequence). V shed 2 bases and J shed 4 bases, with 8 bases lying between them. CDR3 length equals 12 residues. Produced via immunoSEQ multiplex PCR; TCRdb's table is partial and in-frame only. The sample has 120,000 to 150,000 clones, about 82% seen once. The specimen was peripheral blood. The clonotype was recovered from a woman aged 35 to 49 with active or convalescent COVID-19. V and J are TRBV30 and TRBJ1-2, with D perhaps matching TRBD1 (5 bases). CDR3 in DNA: TGTGCCTGGAGTAGACAGAGCTATGGCTACACCTTC. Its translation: CAWSRQSYGYTF.